Listed here are 21 T cell receptor beta chains from one sample, sequenced in a study of blood T cells in healthy people across ages. Then a second PCR, running roughly 7 to 11 cycles, was carried out with a sample-barcoded 5' primer and a J-beta primer mix. TCRdb reanalysed the 5' RACE reads using MiXCR and keeps one entry per CDR3 protein. The sample carries 270,000 or so distinct CDR3 sequences, roughly 26% recorded once. Sample: blood. Receptor source: a woman in her 70s in good health.

This clonotype has a handful of counts. V is TRBV12-3 or TRBV12-4 and J is TRBJ2-1; 11 bases are shared with TRBD2. Trimming took 6 bases from V and 6 from J; bases not matched to a gene: 7. There are 15 residues in the CDR3. CDR3 DNA: TGTGCCAGCAGCCAAACTAGCGGGAGTAGCAATGAGCAGTTCTTC. Protein: CASSQTSGSSNEQFF.

This clonotype was counted between two and nine times. The rearrangement joins TRBV5-1 to TRBJ2-1, with D perhaps matching TRBD1 (6 bases). The DNA end lines up better with TRBJ2-7; the J call may be wrong. Germline CDR1 SGHRS, CDR2 YFSETQ. This CDR3 region has 14 residues. The CDR3 nucleotides read TGCGCCAGCAGCTTCCGGGACAACTCCTACGAGCAGTACTTC. The encoded protein is CASSFRDNSYEQYF.

Ten or more counts support this clonotype. The chain links TRBV20-1 to TRBJ2-7; TRBD2 matches at 8 bases. In germline, CDR1 is DFQATT, CDR2 SNEGSKA (reference sequence). CDR3 length equals 16 residues. J was trimmed by 7 bases and V by 6 bases; bases with no gene match: 20. The CDR3 loop reads CSARFGGAGEFGEQYF. CDR3 bases: TGCAGTGCCCGATTCGGGGGAGCGGGAGAGTTTGGTGAGCAGTACTTC.

The V and J genes are TRBV27 and TRBJ2-7, with unresolved D. Deletions cut 2 bases from V and 6 bases from J, with 20 bases between. CDR3 length: 16 residues. From germline, CDR1 is MNHEY and CDR2 SMNVEV (reference sequence). The CDR3 loop is CASSLKRHLQTFEQYF. DNA of the CDR3: TGTGCCAGCAGTTTAAAAAGGCATCTGCAAACTTTCGAGCAGTACTTC.

This clonotype was observed many times. The chain carries TRBV12-3 or TRBV12-4 and TRBJ2-1, with TRBD2 as a possible D gene (5 bases). The CDR3 sequence is 14 residues long. V lost 7 bases, J lost 6 bases, and 16 bases lay in between. This CDR3 reads CASIKVGSLNEQFF. CDR3 DNA: TGTGCCAGCATCAAAGTGGGGAGCCTCAATGAGCAGTTCTTC.

A few counts support this clonotype. This chain links TRBV11-2 with TRBJ2-7; 9 bases fit TRBD2. The junction had 9 bases not matched to a gene; V was cut back by 1 base and J by 5 bases. From germline, CDR1 is SGHAT and CDR2 FQNNGV. This CDR3 region has 16 residues. The CDR3 coding sequence is TGTGCCAGCAGCTTAGTCCATAGCGGGAGTAACCACGAGCAGTACTTC. Translated, it gives CASSLVHSGSNHEQYF.

This clonotype showed up just a few times. This sequence joins TRBV29-1 and TRBJ2-1; no firm D call. Germline lookup yields CDR1 SQVTM and CDR2 ANQGSEA. The V gene lost 3 bases and the J gene lost 2 bases, with 8 bases spanning the gap. The CDR3 is made up of 13 amino acids. CDR3 loop: CSVEQLAYNEQFF. In DNA, the CDR3 is TGCAGCGTTGAGCAGTTAGCCTACAATGAGCAGTTCTTC.

The table lists this clonotype with a few counts. The chain recombines TRBV28 with TRBJ1-2, with TRBD1 matching 8 bases. CDR1 and CDR2 from the germline V gene are MDHEN and SYDVKM. Trimming took 5 bases from V and 6 from J; bases not matched to a gene: 8. The CDR3 spans 14 residues. This CDR3 is CASSIIYRGDGYTF. The DNA of the CDR3 is TGTGCCAGCAGTATCATCTACAGGGGGGATGGCTACACCTTC.

This clonotype was observed a few times. The chain combines TRBV29-1 with TRBJ2-7, with 11 positions matching TRBD2. V lost 6 bases, J lost 1 base, and 5 bases stayed unmatched. The CDR3 length is 14 residues. The germline CDR1 and CDR2 sequences are SQVTM and ANQGSEA. The CDR3 protein is CSVRSGRGSYEQYF. CDR3 sequence (DNA): TGCAGCGTCCGTAGCGGGAGGGGGTCCTACGAGCAGTACTTC.

The chain is built from TRBV20-1 and TRBJ2-1; either TRBD1 or TRBD2 may fit D (6 bases each). Germline V CDR1 and CDR2: DFQATT, SNEGSKA (reference sequence). The CDR3 is 11 amino acids. Trimming took 5 bases from V and 10 from J, leaving 12 bases between them. Here the CDR3 DNA reads TGCAGTGCTCGGACGGGGGCGGAGCAGTTCTTC. Residues: CSARTGAEQFF.

The V and J genes are TRBV4-3 and TRBJ1-1, with TRBD1 as a possible D gene (5 bases). Germline CDR1 is LGHNA and CDR2 is YSLEER. Trimming took 4 bases from V and 0 from J, leaving 9 bases between them. The CDR3 is 14 residues long. DNA of the CDR3: TGCGCCAGCAGCCGAGGGGATTTGAACACTGAAGCTTTCTTT. Translation: CASSRGDLNTEAFF.

This clonotype was seen a few times. V gene TRBV5-8 combines with J gene TRBJ1-6; D unclear. Per the germline V gene, CDR1 is SGHTS and CDR2 is YDEGEE. The V end was cut by 5 bases, the J end by 7 bases, with 7 bases between. This CDR3 has 12 amino acids. CDR3 loop: CASSVWNSPLHF. The CDR3, as DNA: TGTGCCAGCAGTGTTTGGAATTCACCCCTCCACTTT.

This rearrangement joins TRBV20-1 to TRBJ2-4; no reliable D call. Trimming took 6 bases from V and 1 from J, leaving 16 bases between them. Per the germline V gene, CDR1 is DFQATT and CDR2 is SNEGSKA (reference sequence). This CDR3 contains 15 residues. CDR3 DNA: TGCAGTGCCCAAGGCCCCACGGCGGCCAAAAACATTCAGTACTTC. It codes for CSAQGPTAAKNIQYF.

The table lists this clonotype with many counts. The V and J genes are TRBV14 and TRBJ2-1; 8 nucleotides agree with TRBD1. This CDR3 spans 16 amino acids. The ends lost 3 bases at V and 0 bases at J; junction bases unmatched: 4. From germline, CDR1 is SGHDN and CDR2 FVKESK. The CDR3 DNA reads as TGTGCCAGCAGCCAGGAGGGACAGGACTCCTACAATGAGCAGTTCTTC. As protein: CASSQEGQDSYNEQFF.

This clonotype was seen only a few times. The chain has TRBV6-1 and TRBJ1-4, with TRBD1 identical over 7 bases. Germline V lookup: CDR1 MNHNS, CDR2 SASEGT. The CDR3 totals 18 residues. The V segment lost 6 bases and the J segment 2 bases; nucleotides outside the gene matches: 15. CDR3 region: CASSPGGAVGLTNEKLFF. CDR3 nucleotide sequence: TGTGCCAGCAGCCCAGGGGGGGCGGTAGGTTTGACTAATGAAAAACTGTTTTTT.

This rearrangement joins TRBV6-6 to TRBJ2-3; D is undetermined. Germline CDR1 and CDR2: MNHNY and SVGAGI (reference sequence). The V end was cut by 2 bases, the J end by 4 bases, with 1 base between. CDR3 length: 11 residues. The CDR3 DNA reads as TGTGCCAGCAGTTACCCAGATACGCAGTATTTT. Its protein product is CASSYPDTQYF.

There are a few counts of this clonotype. The chain combines TRBV6-4 with TRBJ2-5; weak D call: TRBD2 (5 bases). TRBJ2-1 explains the end of the DNA better; the J call may be wrong. The CDR3 runs to 13 residues. CDR1 MRHNA and CDR2 SNTAGT come from the germline V gene. The chain's CDR3 is CASSDEGVDEQFF. In DNA form, the CDR3 reads TGTGCCAGCAGTGATGAGGGAGTGGATGAGCAGTTCTTC.

Only a few counts were recorded for this clonotype. This chain uses TRBV15 with TRBJ2-7; D is perhaps TRBD2 (5 bases). With 4 bases removed from V and 10 bases from J, the gap between germline ends came to 11 bases. Germline V gives CDR1 LNHNV, CDR2 YYDKDF (reference sequence). The CDR3 is made up of 11 amino acids. For the CDR3, the DNA is TGTGCCACCAGCAACGGGGTGTTTCAGTACTTC. This sequence encodes CATSNGVFQYF. The whole variable domain, remainder taken from reference TRBV15 and TRBJ2-7, is DAMVIQNPRYQVTQFGKPVTLSCSQTLNHNVMYWYQQKSSQAPKLLFHYYDKDFNNEADTPDNFQSRRPNTSFCFLDIRSPGLGDTAMYLCATSNGVFQYFGPGTRLTVT.

This clonotype was counted a few times. V gene TRBV4-1 combines with J gene TRBJ2-7; D is possibly TRBD2 (5 bases). The V gene lost 0 bases and the J gene lost 6 bases, with 15 bases spanning the gap. This CDR3 is built from 15 residues. Germline lookup yields CDR1 MGHRA and CDR2 YSYEKL. CDR3 nucleotides: TGCGCCAGCAGCCAAGATCTACGGGGTTTGGGCGAGCAGTACTTC. Its protein is CASSQDLRGLGEQYF.

This clonotype appeared many times. The chain uses TRBV3-1 and TRBJ2-1; D unresolved. V lost 5 bases and J 0 bases, leaving 11 bases between the germline ends. The germline CDR1 and CDR2 sequences are LGHDT and YNNKEL (reference sequence). The CDR3 is 15 residues long. CDR3 in DNA: TGTGCCAGCAGCGTCCAGCCCTCCTCCTACAATGAGCAGTTCTTC. Translating it yields CASSVQPSSYNEQFF.

The J gene is TRBJ2-6, the V gene TRBV7-2; D ambiguous. Germline V lookup: CDR1 SGHTA, CDR2 FQGNSA. Deletions cut 6 bases from V and 0 bases from J, with 12 bases between. The CDR3 has 16 residues. This CDR3 reads CASREPGISGANVLTF. The CDR3 coding sequence is TGTGCCAGCAGGGAGCCGGGTATCTCTGGGGCCAACGTCCTGACTTTC.